A selection of T cell receptor beta chains follows, all from one sample in a study of human T cells and chemical hapten exposure. TCRdb processed the RACE reads anew with MiXCR; each CDR3 protein has one entry. The sample lists a few hundred thousand distinct CDR3 sequences, about 6.9% seen once, with less than 6.5% in the top ten. The input for sequencing was whole blood, taken in connection with sensitization to the hapten diphenylcyclopropenone (DPC). These receptor sequences come from a woman aged 18-35 years with alopecia areata. Some clones in this sample may be carry-over from other donors' samples. Both conserved end residues are part of each CDR3. D genes are given only for firm matches. A row's size may be missing; if present it is once, few, many or a size class.

TRBD1,TRBV6-6,-,TRBJ2-7,TGTGCCAGCAGTTACCCGGGACAGGGGACCTACGAGCAGTACTTC,CASSYPGQGTYEQYF
TRBD2,TRBV3-1,-,TRBJ2-5,TGTGCCAGCAGACACCAAGTCCTAGCGGGCCAAGAGACCCAGTACTTC,CASRHQVLAGQETQYF
-,TRBV4-1,many,TRBJ2-1,TGCGCCAGCAGCCAAGATCTGAGGGCGGTGGAGCAGTTCTTC,CASSQDLRAVEQFF
-,TRBV4-2,-,TRBJ2-3,TGTGCCAGCAGCCAAGAGTTCCGGCAGGGGGGAGGTACGCAGTATTTT,CASSQEFRQGGGTQYF
TRBD1,TRBV4-1,few,TRBJ1-1,TGCGCCAGCAGCCAAGCCGAGGACAGGCTGAACACTGAAGCTTTCTTT,CASSQAEDRLNTEAFF
-,TRBV12-3/TRBV12-4,-,TRBJ2-5,TGTGCCAGCAGTTCACAGATTCAGAGGGAGACCCAGTACTTC,CASSSQIQRETQYF
TRBD2,TRBV6-2/TRBV6-3,few,TRBJ2-4,TGTGCCAGCAGTTACAGGACTAGCGGCCTAGCCAAAAACATTCAGTACTTC,CASSYRTSGLAKNIQYF
-,TRBV2,many,TRBJ1-5,TGTGCCAGCAGGGGGTCGGACGGGAATCAGCCCCAGCATTTT,CASRGSDGNQPQHF
-,TRBV7-9,few,TRBJ1-1,TGTGCCAGCAGCGCGCAAGACAGGACGAACACTGAAGCTTTCTTT,CASSAQDRTNTEAFF
-,TRBV4-3,few,TRBJ1-6,TGCGCCAGCAGCCAACGTCCTAATAATTCACCCCTCCACTTT,CASSQRPNNSPLHF
-,TRBV6-2/TRBV6-3,few,TRBJ2-5,TGTGCCACCACGTTTAGGAACAGGCCCAACCAAGAGACCCAGTACTTC,CATTFRNRPNQETQYF